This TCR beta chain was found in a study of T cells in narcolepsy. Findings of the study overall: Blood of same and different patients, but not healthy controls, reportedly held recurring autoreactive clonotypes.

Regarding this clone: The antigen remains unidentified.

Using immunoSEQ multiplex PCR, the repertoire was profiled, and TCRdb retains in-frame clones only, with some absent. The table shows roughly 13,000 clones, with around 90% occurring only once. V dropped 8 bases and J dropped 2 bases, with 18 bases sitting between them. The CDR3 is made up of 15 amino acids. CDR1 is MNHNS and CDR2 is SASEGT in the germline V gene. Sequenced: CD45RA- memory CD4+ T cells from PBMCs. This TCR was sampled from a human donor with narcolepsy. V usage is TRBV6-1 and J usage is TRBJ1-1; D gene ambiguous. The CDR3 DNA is TGTGCCAGCGTTGGGCAGGTCTTCATCAACACTGAAGCTTTCTTT. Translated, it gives CASVGQVFINTEAFF.